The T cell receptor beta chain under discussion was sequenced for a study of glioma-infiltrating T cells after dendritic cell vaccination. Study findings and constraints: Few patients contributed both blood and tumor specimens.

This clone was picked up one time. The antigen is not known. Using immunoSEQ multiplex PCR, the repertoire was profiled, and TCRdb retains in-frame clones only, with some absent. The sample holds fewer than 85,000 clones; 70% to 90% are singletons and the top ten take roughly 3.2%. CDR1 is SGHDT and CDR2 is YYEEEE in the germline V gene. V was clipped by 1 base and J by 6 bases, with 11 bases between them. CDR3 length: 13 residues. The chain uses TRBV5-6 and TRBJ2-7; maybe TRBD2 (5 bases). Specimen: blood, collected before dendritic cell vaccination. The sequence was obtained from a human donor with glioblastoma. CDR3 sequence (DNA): TGTGCCAGCAGCTTGCGAAGCCGGGGCGAGCAGTACTTC. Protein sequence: CASSLRSRGEQYF.